This T cell receptor beta chain was retrieved from a study of T cell changes during pregnancy in multiple sclerosis. Assay: immunoSEQ multiplex PCR; the TCRdb copy retains only in-frame clones and omits some. The sample carries tens of thousands of clones, 80% to 95% recorded once. V dropped 9 bases and J dropped 4; count of bases not matched to a gene: 10. The V gene's germline CDR1 is SNHLY and CDR2 FYNNEI. The CDR3 extends over 15 amino acids. The TCR comes from a female donor with multiple sclerosis, enrolled in a pregnancy study. This specimen consisted of CD8+ T cells from peripheral blood mononuclear cells, obtained after pregnancy. The rearrangement uses TRBV2 and TRBJ2-2, with TRBD2 matching 8 bases. CDR3 bases: TGTGCCAGTACAAAGGGACTAGAGGTCACCGGGGAGCTGTTTTTT. This codes for CASTKGLEVTGELFF.